These 28 T cell receptor beta chains originate from one sample sequenced in a study of blood T cell repertoires in COVID-19. Here immunoSEQ multiplex PCR was the method, and the copy in TCRdb shows in-frame clones only, minus some. The sample consists of about 220,000 clones, approximately 90% of them appearing once. Sequenced material: PBMCs or T cells enriched from blood (not recorded which). These receptors all stem from a woman in her late teens or twenties in a cohort exposed to, infected with or recovered from COVID-19 (not recorded which).

This chain joins TRBV2 and TRBJ1-5; possibly TRBD1 for D (5 bases). The V and J ends lost 1 base and 7 bases respectively, with 14 bases between them. CDR1 and CDR2 from the germline V gene are SNHLY and FYNNEI. The length of the CDR3 is 15 residues. As DNA, the CDR3 is TGTGCCAGCAGTGAAGGTCGGGGGTTACGGCAGCCCCAGCATTTT. Protein sequence: CASSEGRGLRQPQHF.

The chain uses TRBV28 and TRBJ2-7; D is perhaps TRBD1 (5 bases). Germline V gene lookup returns CDR1 MDHEN and CDR2 SYDVKM. The CDR3 is made up of 12 amino acids. Trimming took off 7 bases at V and 6 bases at J, with 13 bases between the two ends. CDR3: CASTPFQGEQYF. The CDR3 bases are TGTGCCAGCACCCCATTTCAGGGCGAGCAGTACTTC.

This clone was found a few times. The V and J genes are TRBV19 and TRBJ1-4; D unresolved. V gave up 5 bases and J gave up 7 bases, with 11 bases separating them. Germline V gene sequence: CDR1 LNHDA, CDR2 SQIVND (reference sequence). This CDR3 is built from 13 residues. The CDR3 DNA reads TGTGCCAGTAGTGCTGGAGAATTTGAAAAACTGTTTTTT. This codes for CASSAGEFEKLFF.

The chain links TRBV5-1 to TRBJ2-5, with D possibly TRBD2 on 6 matching bases. This CDR3 is built from 16 residues. Germline assignment: CDR1 SGHRS and CDR2 YFSETQ. The V end was cut by 4 bases, the J end by 1 base, with 17 bases between. The CDR3 region is CASSGRDSIFQETQYF. As DNA, the CDR3 is TGCGCCAGCAGCGGCCGGGACTCAATCTTCCAAGAGACCCAGTACTTC.

CDR3 sequence: CASSPPGGQETQYF. The CDR3 DNA sequence: TGTGCCAGCAGTCCTCCCGGGGGGCAGGAGACCCAGTACTTC. The rearrangement joins TRBV25-1 to TRBJ2-5; D is perhaps TRBD2 (7 bases). Per the germline V gene, CDR1 is MGHDK and CDR2 is SYGVNS. The CDR3 is made up of 14 amino acids. The V gene lost 5 bases and the J gene lost 5 bases, with 15 bases spanning the gap.

This sequence joins TRBV9 and TRBJ1-1; D might be TRBD1 (5 bases). V was pared by 0 bases and J by 8 bases, with 17 bases between. CDR1 SGDLS and CDR2 YYNGEE come from the germline V gene. The CDR3 is 15 residues long. The chain's CDR3 is CASSVVLEQATEAFF. CDR3 sequence (DNA): TGTGCCAGCAGCGTAGTATTGGAACAGGCAACAGAAGCTTTCTTT.

The V and J genes are TRBV5-8 and TRBJ1-2; D ambiguous. The germline CDR1 and CDR2 sequences are SGHTS and YDEGEE. The V end lost 3 bases, the J end lost 1 base, and 13 bases lay between the germline ends. The length of the CDR3 is 15 residues. Written as DNA, the CDR3 is TGTGCCAGCAGCTCGTCCACAGCAAATAACTATGGCTACACCTTC. Translating gives CASSSSTANNYGYTF.

The chain employs TRBV6-5 and TRBJ1-3; TRBD1 matches at 7 bases. Germline loops: CDR1 MNHEY, CDR2 SVGAGI. V shed 7 bases, J shed 2 bases, and the junction held 5 bases outside the gene matches. CDR3 length: 14 amino acids. CDR3 sequence: CASISQGTGNTIYF. Here the CDR3 DNA reads TGTGCCAGCATCTCACAGGGGACTGGAAACACCATATATTTT.

The rearrangement uses TRBV5-1 and TRBJ1-2, with D perhaps TRBD1 (5 bases). The CDR3 is 14 amino acids. Trimming removed 0 bases at V and 1 base at J, with 7 bases between. Germline CDR1 is SGHRS and CDR2 is YFSETQ. The CDR3 region is CASSLADSNYGYTF. In DNA form, the CDR3 reads TGCGCCAGCAGCTTGGCCGACAGTAACTATGGCTACACCTTC.

The CDR3 nucleotides read TGCGCCAGCAGCTTAGTAGCGGGAGGGTACAATGAGCAGTTCTTC. It yields the protein CASSLVAGGYNEQFF. This chain connects TRBV5-1 to TRBJ2-1, with 11 bases fitting TRBD2. The CDR3 extends over 15 amino acids. Germline trimming cut 2 bases from V and 4 bases from J; bases unmatched to any gene: 2. Germline V gene data show CDR1 as SGHRS and CDR2 as YFSETQ. The full variable domain, completed using reference TRBV5-1 and TRBJ2-1, is KAGVTQTPRYLIKTRGQQVTLSCSPISGHRSVSWYQQTPGQGLQFLFEYFSETQRNKGNFPGRFSGRQFSNSRSEMNVSTLELGDSALYLCASSLVAGGYNEQFFGPGTRLTVL.

V and J are TRBV7-9 and TRBJ1-4; 7 bases align to TRBD1. This CDR3 is 15 amino acids long. Germline CDR1 SEHNR, CDR2 FQNEAQ (reference sequence). The V segment lost 6 bases and the J segment 2 bases; nucleotides outside the gene matches: 6. CDR3 amino acids: CASSPDRVTNEKLFF. Written as DNA, the CDR3 is TGTGCCAGCAGTCCTGACAGGGTTACTAATGAAAAACTGTTTTTT.

This clone was detected only once. J is TRBJ1-6 and V is TRBV3-1 (or the pseudogene TRBV3-2), with unresolved D. Germline V gene sequence: CDR1 LGHDT, CDR2 YNNKEL (reference sequence). Trimming left V 4 bases short and J 6 bases short, with 10 bases between. The CDR3 length is 14 residues. CDR3 sequence reads: CASSPAGVNSPLHF. CDR3 nucleotide sequence: TGTGCCAGCAGCCCCGCCGGGGTTAATTCACCCCTCCACTTT.

The chain uses TRBV18 and TRBJ1-2, with D perhaps matching TRBD1 (5 bases). CDR1 is KGHSH and CDR2 is LQKENI in the germline V gene. Trimming took off 8 bases at V and 4 bases at J, with 14 bases between the two ends. The CDR3 is 13 residues long. DNA of the CDR3: TGTGCCAGCACCCATGAAGACAGCTATGGCTACACCTTC. This sequence encodes CASTHEDSYGYTF.

This chain joins TRBV13 and TRBJ2-3, with 9 bases matching TRBD1. The CDR3 runs 16 residues. The junction had 7 bases not matched to a gene; V was cut back by 5 bases and J by 1 base. Germline CDR1 PRHDT, CDR2 FYEKMQ (reference sequence). The CDR3 DNA reads as TGTGCCAGCAGCGCCCGGGACAGGGCTGGCACAGATACGCAGTATTTT. It translates to CASSARDRAGTDTQYF.

The chain links TRBV2 to TRBJ2-2, with TRBD1 as a possible D gene (10 bases). CDR3 size: 18 residues. V lost 4 bases to trimming and J lost 7 bases, with 25 bases between them. Germline loops: CDR1 SNHLY, CDR2 FYNNEI. CDR3 loop: CASSGGTGVSGSLGELFF. The CDR3 DNA reads as TGTGCCAGCAGTGGAGGGACAGGGGTTAGCGGGAGTCTCGGGGAGCTGTTTTTT. Drawing the rest from reference TRBV2 and TRBJ2-2, the complete variable domain is EPEVTQTPSHQVTQMGQEVILRCVPISNHLYFYWYRQILGQKVEFLVSFYNNEISEKSEIFDDQFSVERPDGSNFTLKIRSTKLEDSAMYFCASSGGTGVSGSLGELFFGEGSRLTVL.

This clone was counted a single time. This chain connects TRBV27 to TRBJ2-7; 9 bases line up with TRBD1. After removal of 5 bases from V and 7 bases from J, the junction contained 9 bases not matched to a gene. This CDR3 region has 14 residues. From germline, CDR1 is MNHEY and CDR2 SMNVEV (reference sequence). The CDR3 region has the DNA TGTGCCAGCAGTCGCCGGGACAGGGTTCGGGAGCAGTACTTC. This sequence encodes CASSRRDRVREQYF.

This rearrangement joins TRBV29-1 to TRBJ2-2; 7 bases match TRBD1. CDR1 SQVTM and CDR2 ANQGSEA come from the germline V gene. With 7 bases clipped from V and 3 bases from J, the junction kept 11 bases outside the gene matches. The CDR3 is 15 residues long. CDR3 DNA sequence: TGCAGCGCGTCGTCCAGGGGGTTCGACACCGGGGAGCTGTTTTTT. It codes for CSASSRGFDTGELFF.

The rearrangement uses TRBV6-5 and TRBJ2-1; 10 bases match TRBD1. The CDR3 has 13 residues. The ends lost 7 bases at V and 7 bases at J; junction bases unmatched: 4. The germline V gene has CDR1 MNHEY and CDR2 SVGAGI. The CDR3 sequence: CASMRTGGNEQFF. CDR3 DNA: TGTGCCAGCATGAGGACAGGGGGTAATGAGCAGTTCTTC.

The V call is TRBV28, the J call TRBJ2-3; 10 positions agree with TRBD1. This CDR3 is built from 15 residues. The germline gives CDR1 MDHEN, CDR2 SYDVKM. The V and J ends lost 5 bases and 3 bases, in that order; junction bases with no gene match: 5. Here the CDR3 reads CASSLGQGVTDTQYF. The CDR3 DNA follows: TGTGCCAGCAGTCTCGGACAGGGGGTAACAGATACGCAGTATTTT.

The chain links TRBV2 to TRBJ2-4, with a weak D call TRBD2 (5 bases). Deletions cut 0 bases from V and 0 bases from J, with 15 bases between. This CDR3 contains 18 residues. In germline, CDR1 is SNHLY, CDR2 FYNNEI. The CDR3 DNA reads as TGTGCCAGCAGTGAAGCGCGGGTCAGTACTCTAGCCAAAAACATTCAGTACTTC. Translated, it gives CASSEARVSTLAKNIQYF.

V usage is TRBV5-1 and J usage is TRBJ1-1; D is possibly TRBD1 (5 bases). With 4 bases removed from V and 6 bases from J, the gap between germline ends came to 19 bases. Germline V CDR1 and CDR2: SGHRS, YFSETQ. The CDR3 runs to 15 residues. The CDR3 is CASSLLGGVRAEAFF. CDR3 DNA sequence: TGCGCCAGCAGCCTCTTAGGAGGGGTGAGGGCTGAAGCTTTCTTT.

The V call is TRBV27, the J call TRBJ1-1; weak D call: TRBD1 (6 bases). This CDR3 is 16 amino acids long. The germline V and J ends were trimmed by 4 bases and 0 bases, with 15 bases remaining between them. Looked up from germline, CDR1 is MNHEY and CDR2 is SMNVEV (reference sequence). The chain's CDR3 is CASSSSRTVMNTEAFF. The CDR3 DNA reads TGTGCCAGCAGTTCCTCCCGGACAGTGATGAACACTGAAGCTTTCTTT.

CDR3 bases: TGTGCCTGGAGTGTACGACTGAGGTCCGGGGCTTTCTTT. This gives the protein CAWSVRLRSGAFF. The rearrangement joins TRBV30 to TRBJ1-1; D not resolved. CDR1 is GTSNPN, CDR2 SVGIG, per germline (reference sequence). V was pared by 0 bases and J by 11 bases, with 16 bases between. The length of the CDR3 is 13 residues.

V and J are TRBV7-9 and TRBJ2-7, with 7 bases that match TRBD1. V lost 4 bases to trimming and J lost 0 bases; unmatched junction nucleotides: 6. CDR3 length: 15 amino acids. CDR1 is SEHNR and CDR2 is FQNEAQ in the germline V gene (reference sequence). The CDR3, as DNA: TGTGCCAGCAGCTCCACCAGGGGGTCCTCCTACGAGCAGTACTTC. Translation: CASSSTRGSSYEQYF.

This clone showed up just once. The chain is built from TRBV30 and TRBJ1-6; no clear D gene. V dropped 1 base and J dropped 6 bases, with 10 bases sitting between them. Germline V CDR1 and CDR2: GTSNPN, SVGIG (reference sequence). This CDR3 is 14 amino acids long. The CDR3 region is CAWSGVQLNSPLHF. In nucleotides, the CDR3 is TGTGCCTGGAGTGGCGTACAGCTTAATTCACCCCTCCACTTT.

This sequence joins TRBV30 and TRBJ1-1, with D unclear. The CDR3 is 14 amino acids. The germline gives CDR1 GTSNPN, CDR2 SVGIG (reference sequence). The V and J ends lost 0 bases and 0 bases respectively, with 8 bases between them. CDR3: CAWSVNSLNTEAFF. As DNA, the CDR3 is TGTGCCTGGAGTGTAAACAGTTTGAACACTGAAGCTTTCTTT.

This clone has only one observation. The chain joins TRBV29-1 to TRBJ2-6; tentative D call: TRBD2 (5 bases). V shed 4 bases and J shed 2 bases, with 12 bases lying between them. Per germline, CDR1 SQVTM and CDR2 ANQGSEA. This CDR3 region has 15 residues. CDR3 residues: CSVGEGEAGANVLTF. Written as DNA, the CDR3 is TGCAGCGTTGGAGAGGGAGAGGCTGGGGCCAACGTCCTGACTTTC.

V gene TRBV28 combines with J gene TRBJ2-1; tentatively, D is TRBD2 (5 bases). Per the germline V gene, CDR1 is MDHEN and CDR2 is SYDVKM. Trimming removed 5 bases from V and 1 base from J, with 12 bases in between. The length of the CDR3 is 15 residues. CDR3 bases: TGTGCCAGCAGTCCTCCAAGCGGTTCCTACAATGAGCAGTTCTTC. It specifies CASSPPSGSYNEQFF. The whole variable domain, remainder taken from reference TRBV28 and TRBJ2-1, is DVKVTQSSRYLVKRTGEKVFLECVQDMDHENMFWYRQDPGLGLRLIYFSYDVKMKEKGDIPEGYSVSREKKERFSLILESASTNQTSMYLCASSPPSGSYNEQFFGPGTRLTVL.